This T cell receptor (beta chain) was recorded in a study of blood T cell repertoires in COVID-19. Study-wide background: T cells, B-cell-depleted T cells, or PBMCs supplied cDNA or gDNA.

The table came from immunoSEQ multiplex PCR; TCRdb's copy has only in-frame clones and leaves some out. This table holds about 300,000 clones, roughly 90% found once. Adults between about 18 and 95 years of age took part from approximately 24 US areas. Which cohort a participant joined came from the clinical history participants gave. The sequenced sample consisted of PBMCs or T cells enriched from blood (not recorded which). This sequence originates from a woman aged 40 to 50 who had recovered from COVID-19.

The CDR3 bases are TGCAGTGCTAGTAAGGGACTAGCGGTACAGGAGCAGTTCTTC. Its translation: CSASKGLAVQEQFF. This chain links TRBV20-1 with TRBJ2-1; 11 bases fit TRBD2. V shed 3 bases and J 10 bases; nucleotides not matched to a gene: 8. Germline V gene sequence: CDR1 DFQATT, CDR2 SNEGSKA (reference sequence). The CDR3 covers 14 residues.